The clone carrying this TCR beta chain has ten or more counts. Its antigen is as yet unknown. Read coverage stops 3 residues before the CDR3 terminus; the germline J gene supplies the remainder. J was trimmed by 4 bases and V by 3 bases; bases with no gene match: 4. Germline CDR1 reads MNHNS; CDR2 reads SASEGT. The CDR3 sequence is 15 residues long. Profiled with immunoSEQ multiplex PCR; TCRdb holds only in-frame clones, not every one. Altogether some 28,000 clones were found in the sample, and no singletons occur. The data originate from a study of T cell clonality in common variable immunodeficiency. Findings of the study overall: Fewer deletions and N-nucleotide insertions were reportedly seen in common variable immunodeficiency TCR beta sequences.

The rearrangement joins TRBV6-1 to TRBJ2-2, with TRBD2 identical over 8 bases. Material: peripheral blood mononuclear cells. This TCR came from a person aged 18-70 years in good health. CDR3 protein: CASSERGVRTGELFF. Incomplete CDR3 DNA: TGTGCCAGCAGTGAGCGGGGGGTCCGCACCGGGGAG.